This T cell receptor (beta chain) was found in a study of T cell clonality in common variable immunodeficiency. V lost 2 bases and J lost 4, with 18 bases in between. The CDR3 runs to 16 residues. Germline V CDR1 and CDR2: SGHNT, YYREEE (reference sequence). All CVID subjects were on immunoglobulin replacement for at least one year. Heparinized whole blood, 5 to 8 ml, came from each donor. Here immunoSEQ multiplex PCR was the method, and the copy in TCRdb shows in-frame clones only, minus some. The sample shows 25,000 or so clones, none of them appearing just once. Study results and caveats: CVID subjects had higher TCRbeta clonality than healthy controls, most marked in about a third. In common variable immunodeficiency, TCR beta chains reportedly carried fewer deletions and N-nucleotide insertions. Fewer TCRbeta clones were shared among CVID subjects than controls.

This clone came up many times. What it recognizes is unknown. The read finishes 3 residues shy of the CDR3 end, and the germline J gene is used to complete it. The chain combines TRBV5-4 with TRBJ1-1; TRBD1 is a possible D gene (6 bases). This TCR came from a human donor with common variable immunodeficiency. Input material: peripheral blood mononuclear cells. The CDR3 sequence is CASSLRAGAMSTEAFF. CDR3 DNA, as far as it was read: TGTGCCAGCAGCTTAAGGGCAGGGGCCATGAGCACTGAA.